The 29 T cell receptor beta chains presented below share a single source sample, sequenced in a study of blood T cell repertoires in COVID-19. Only in-frame clones appear in the TCRdb table, and some are missing; sequencing was by immunoSEQ multiplex PCR. The sample holds fewer than 300,000 clones; around 82% are singletons and the top ten take roughly 3.1%. Sequencing input: peripheral blood. Source of these receptors: a woman aged 18-30 years with acute or convalescent COVID-19.

V gene TRBV29-1 combines with J gene TRBJ2-5, with 9 bases fitting TRBD2. V gave up 6 bases and J gave up 5 bases; unmatched junction bases: 19. There are 17 residues in the CDR3. The germline V gene encodes CDR1 SQVTM and CDR2 ANQGSEA. The CDR3 nucleotides are TGCAGCGTCCCCAAATGGGATGGACGGGCGGGAGGGGAGACCCAGTACTTC. Amino acid sequence: CSVPKWDGRAGGETQYF.

This clone showed up just a few times. The identical CDR3 is also encoded by other nucleotide sequences in the sample. This rearrangement joins TRBV5-6 to TRBJ2-1; 11 bases map to TRBD1. CDR3 length equals 15 residues. Germline assignment: CDR1 SGHDT and CDR2 YYEEEE. V shed 0 bases and J 6 bases; nucleotides not matched to a gene: 2. DNA for the CDR3: TGTGCCAGCAGCTTGGGGGACAGGGGGATCAATGAGCAGTTCTTC. Its protein is CASSLGDRGINEQFF.

The V gene is TRBV4-3, the J gene TRBJ2-2, with TRBD1 identical over 8 bases. The CDR3 length is 18 residues. Looked up from germline, CDR1 is LGHNA and CDR2 is YSLEER. Unmatched junction bases numbered 11, after V lost 2 bases and J lost 3 bases. The CDR3 DNA reads TGCGCCAGCAGCCAATTGACCCCAGGGGGCGGGTACACCGGGGAGCTGTTTTTT. Translation gives CASSQLTPGGGYTGELFF.

The chain uses TRBV25-1 and TRBJ2-5, with D possibly being TRBD1 (5 bases). The CDR3 totals 12 residues. V was pared by 4 bases and J by 5 bases, with 8 bases between. Germline V CDR1 and CDR2: MGHDK, SYGVNS. CDR3 nucleotides: TGTGCCAGCAGTGGGCAGGGTGAGACCCAGTACTTC. Its translation is CASSGQGETQYF.

The chain carries TRBV30 and TRBJ2-5; 7 bases agree with TRBD1. The CDR3 loop spans 15 amino acids. Per germline, CDR1 GTSNPN and CDR2 SVGIG (reference sequence). The V gene end was trimmed by 0 bases and the J gene end by 2 bases; junction bases not matched to a gene: 6. CDR3 in amino acids: CAWSVEGGRQETQYF. CDR3 DNA sequence: TGTGCCTGGAGTGTTGAAGGGGGCAGACAAGAGACCCAGTACTTC.

Written as DNA, the CDR3 is TGTGCCAGCATACAGGGGTCTAACTATGGCTACACCTTC. Its protein is CASIQGSNYGYTF. The chain links TRBV2 to TRBJ1-2; 7 bases align to TRBD1. CDR3 length: 13 residues. Germline V gene lookup returns CDR1 SNHLY and CDR2 FYNNEI. V lost 7 bases, J lost 0 bases, and 2 bases stayed unmatched.

The genes are TRBV27 and TRBJ2-5, with D perhaps TRBD1 (6 bases). V lost 3 bases and J 0 bases, leaving 8 bases between the germline ends. Germline values: CDR1 MNHEY, CDR2 SMNVEV (reference sequence). This CDR3 contains 14 residues. The CDR3 sequence: CASSFTGYQETQYF. The CDR3 DNA is TGTGCCAGCAGTTTTACAGGGTACCAAGAGACCCAGTACTTC.

The chain joins TRBV27 to TRBJ2-1; possible D gene TRBD2, 6 bases. The CDR3 contains 15 residues. CDR1 and CDR2 (germline): MNHEY, SMNVEV (reference sequence). The V end was cut by 5 bases, the J end by 7 bases, with 18 bases between. DNA for the CDR3: TGTGCCAGCAGTCCATCGGGACTCCGGGGAAATGAGCAGTTCTTC. Translated: CASSPSGLRGNEQFF.

This chain's CDR3 is CASSITSGYEQYF. The CDR3 coding sequence is TGTGCCAGCAGCATAACTAGCGGGTACGAGCAGTACTTC. The gene calls are TRBV28 and TRBJ2-7; 9 bases are a match to TRBD2. Germline assignment: CDR1 MDHEN and CDR2 SYDVKM. The CDR3 is made up of 13 amino acids. The junction had 4 bases not matched to a gene; V was cut back by 6 bases and J by 4 bases. Supplemented by reference TRBV28 and TRBJ2-7, the full variable domain reads DVKVTQSSRYLVKRTGEKVFLECVQDMDHENMFWYRQDPGLGLRLIYFSYDVKMKEKGDIPEGYSVSREKKERFSLILESASTNQTSMYLCASSITSGYEQYFGPGTRLTVT.

The gene calls are TRBV12-3 or TRBV12-4 and TRBJ2-1; TRBD2 agrees at 7 bases. CDR3 length: 12 amino acids. Unmatched junction bases numbered 1, after V lost 5 bases and J lost 6 bases. The CDR3: CASSGLVNEQFF. The CDR3 DNA is TGTGCCAGCAGTGGACTAGTCAATGAGCAGTTCTTC.

The chain employs TRBV3-1 (or the pseudogene TRBV3-2) and TRBJ1-2; D is perhaps TRBD1 (6 bases). Germline-derived CDR1 and CDR2 are LGHDT and YNNKEL (reference sequence). V lost 3 bases and J lost 4, with 9 bases in between. The CDR3 is made up of 13 amino acids. CDR3: CASSHRRGYGYTF. CDR3 DNA sequence: TGTGCCAGCAGCCACCGCAGGGGCTATGGCTACACCTTC.

The chain links TRBV12-3 or TRBV12-4 to TRBJ2-1; TRBD2 is a possible D gene (5 bases). This CDR3 has 13 residues. V dropped 6 bases and J dropped 6 bases, with 12 bases sitting between them. The CDR3 reads CASSSTRINEQFF. The DNA of the CDR3 is TGTGCCAGCAGCTCCACTAGGATCAATGAGCAGTTCTTC.

This clone showed up just once. This rearrangement joins TRBV2 to TRBJ2-1; 7 bases fit TRBD1. The CDR3 covers 19 residues. With V trimmed by 0 bases and J by 3 bases, 14 bases remained unmatched. The germline CDR1 and CDR2 sequences are SNHLY and FYNNEI. CDR3 DNA sequence: TGTGCCAGCAGTGAAGCGGTTCTGCCCGGGACAGTGAACTACAATGAGCAGTTCTTC. It translates to CASSEAVLPGTVNYNEQFF.

This clone was seen only a few times. The gene calls are TRBV3-1 (or the pseudogene TRBV3-2) and TRBJ2-1, with 12 bases fitting TRBD2. The CDR3 runs 18 residues. Looked up from germline, CDR1 is LGHDT and CDR2 is YNNKEL (reference sequence). V lost 4 bases, J lost 8 bases, and 15 bases stayed unmatched. CDR3 DNA sequence: TGTGCCAGCAGCCGGACTAGCGGGAAACCATTGGGGGCAGATGAGCAGTTCTTC. Its protein product is CASSRTSGKPLGADEQFF.

This chain joins TRBV3-1 (or the pseudogene TRBV3-2) and TRBJ1-1; D gene unclear. Trimming removed 7 bases from V and 0 bases from J, with 12 bases in between. This CDR3 has 14 residues. Germline CDR1 and CDR2: LGHDT and YNNKEL (reference sequence). The CDR3 sequence is CASNPAGLNTEAFF. DNA for the CDR3: TGTGCCAGCAACCCGGCGGGGTTGAACACTGAAGCTTTCTTT.

This sequence joins TRBV6-5 and TRBJ2-1; TRBD2 might be the D (5 bases). The CDR3 covers 12 residues. The V end was cut by 7 bases, the J end by 8 bases, with 12 bases between. Germline loops: CDR1 MNHEY, CDR2 SVGAGI. The CDR3 protein is CASKFEGDEQFF. The CDR3 DNA follows: TGTGCCAGCAAGTTCGAGGGAGATGAGCAGTTCTTC.

This chain uses TRBV6-2 or TRBV6-3 with TRBJ2-6; D is perhaps TRBD1 (5 bases). This CDR3 is built from 17 residues. The germline V gene encodes CDR1 MNHEY and CDR2 SVGEGT. V was trimmed by 5 bases and J by 0 bases, leaving 14 bases between them. The CDR3, as DNA: TGTGCCAGCAGTCAGGGTCTCATCAACTCTGGGGCCAACGTCCTGACTTTC. It is translated as CASSQGLINSGANVLTF.

This sequence joins TRBV7-2 and TRBJ2-7, with 12 bases matching TRBD2. In germline, CDR1 is SGHTA, CDR2 FQGNSA. J lost 2 bases, V lost 5 bases, and 10 bases had no gene match. There are 17 residues in the CDR3. CDR3 nucleotides: TGTGCCAGCAGCCCCCGGACTAGCGGGATACCCCCCTACGAGCAGTACTTC. Protein: CASSPRTSGIPPYEQYF.

The chain links TRBV15 to TRBJ1-5; a weak D match, TRBD1 (5 bases). V was clipped by 6 bases and J by 5 bases, with 14 bases between them. CDR1 and CDR2 (germline): LNHNV, YYDKDF (reference sequence). This CDR3 region has 14 residues. Written as DNA, the CDR3 is TGTGCCACCAGGGCAGGATGGGGCGATCAGCCCCAGCATTTT. This encodes CATRAGWGDQPQHF.

The chain combines TRBV6-5 with TRBJ2-5, with a possible D match to TRBD2 (5 bases). Looked up from germline, CDR1 is MNHEY and CDR2 is SVGAGI. Trimming removed 8 bases at V and 1 base at J, with 17 bases between. The CDR3 contains 15 residues. CDR3 nucleotides: TGTGCCAGCTCACTAGGAGCGGCCCGCCAAGAGACCCAGTACTTC. The encoded protein is CASSLGAARQETQYF.

The gene calls are TRBV14 and TRBJ1-5, with D hard to call. Trimming took 6 bases from V and 9 from J, leaving 12 bases between them. This CDR3 contains 12 residues. The V gene's germline CDR1 is SGHDN and CDR2 FVKESK. CDR3 bases: TGTGCCAGCAGGGTGCTAGGCCGGCCCCAGCATTTT. Protein sequence: CASRVLGRPQHF.

The chain carries TRBV30 and TRBJ1-4; tentatively, D is TRBD1 (6 bases). This CDR3 contains 14 residues. Per the germline V gene, CDR1 is GTSNPN and CDR2 is SVGIG (reference sequence). Trimming removed 3 bases from V and 5 bases from J, with 13 bases in between. The CDR3: CAWSPGHINEKLFF. DNA for the CDR3: TGTGCCTGGAGCCCGGGACACATAAATGAAAAACTGTTTTTT.

The V gene is TRBV5-1, the J gene TRBJ1-6; D is possibly TRBD1 (5 bases). Germline values: CDR1 SGHRS, CDR2 YFSETQ. The CDR3 spans 16 residues. The V end was cut by 0 bases, the J end by 7 bases, with 14 bases between. CDR3 in DNA: TGCGCCAGCAGCTTGGGGGTAGTGGGGCAGAATTCACCCCTCCACTTT. This gives the protein CASSLGVVGQNSPLHF.

V is TRBV5-1 and J is TRBJ2-7, with 7 bases aligning to TRBD1. This CDR3 is 15 amino acids long. Per the germline V gene, CDR1 is SGHRS and CDR2 is YFSETQ. The V gene end was trimmed by 0 bases and the J gene end by 0 bases; junction bases not matched to a gene: 3. In DNA, the CDR3 is TGCGCCAGCAGCTTGGCCGGGACAGCCTCCTACGAGCAGTACTTC. Its translation is CASSLAGTASYEQYF.

The chain links TRBV3-1 (or the pseudogene TRBV3-2) to TRBJ1-2; a possible D gene is TRBD1 (6 bases). The germline V gene encodes CDR1 LGHDT and CDR2 YNNKEL (reference sequence). Trimming took 1 base from V and 9 from J, leaving 15 bases between them. CDR3 length: 14 residues. CDR3 loop: CASSQGQAQYSYTF. CDR3 sequence (DNA): TGTGCCAGCAGCCAAGGACAGGCCCAATATAGCTACACCTTC.

The chain has TRBV10-3 and TRBJ1-1; D is unclear. Germline values: CDR1 ENHRY, CDR2 SYGVKD. The CDR3 is 11 residues long. Trimming stripped 0 bases from V and 11 bases from J, with 7 bases between. The CDR3 loop is CAISESTFAFF. CDR3 nucleotide sequence: TGTGCCATCAGTGAGTCGACTTTCGCTTTCTTT.

The chain combines TRBV13 with TRBJ1-2, with D uncertain. The V and J ends lost 1 base and 8 bases respectively, with 14 bases between them. This CDR3 comprises 14 residues. Germline V gene sequence: CDR1 PRHDT, CDR2 FYEKMQ (reference sequence). CDR3 coding DNA: TGTGCCAGCAGCTTAGAATTTCAAGAGGGAGGCTACACCTTC. Amino acids: CASSLEFQEGGYTF.

The V call is TRBV29-1, the J call TRBJ2-7; D possibly corresponds to TRBD2 (5 bases). CDR1 and CDR2 (germline): SQVTM, ANQGSEA. V lost 6 bases and J lost 5, with 17 bases in between. The CDR3 spans 13 residues. The CDR3 DNA reads TGCAGCGTGGGCCTGGGAGAGGTGGACGAGCAGTACTTC. It translates to CSVGLGEVDEQYF.

J is TRBJ2-5 and V is TRBV29-1, with TRBD2 as a possible D gene (5 bases). The germline gives CDR1 SQVTM, CDR2 ANQGSEA. Between the trimmed V and J ends, which lost 4 bases and 5 bases, there was a span of 11 bases. The CDR3 has 12 residues. The CDR3 sequence: CSVAEGGETQYF. CDR3 bases: TGCAGCGTTGCAGAGGGCGGGGAGACCCAGTACTTC. Full variable domain (outside the CDR3, taken from reference TRBV29-1 and TRBJ2-5): SAVISQKPSRDICQRGTSLTIQCQVDSQVTMMFWYRQQPGQSLTLIATANQGSEATYESGFVIDKFPISRPNLTFSTLTVSNMSPEDSSIYLCSVAEGGETQYFGPGTRLLVL.